Reported below is one T cell receptor (beta chain). The antigen it recognizes is unknown. No quality values exist for individual bases; no much larger clone is one base distant. The data stem from a study of cytomegalovirus exposure and HLA in healthy donors (TCRdb year 2017). Looking at the study overall: An earlier analysis of roughly 610 of the donors reported 276 Gb of sequence data and some 110 million unique TCR beta sequences obtained from about 179 million T cells. Rather than using new phenotypic data, the later analysis identified candidate immune exposures from TCR beta sequences and from how often those sequences occurred across donors. Across 300 to 400 genotyped donors of the cohort, an average of roughly 250,000 unique TCR beta nucleotide sequences per donor were sequenced, and roughly a sixth of those sequences were non-productive. HLA typing included class I and class II loci at four-digit resolution. The study was designed to test whether signatures of past pathogen exposure could be identified by cataloging public T cell receptors. The study combined high-throughput TCR immunosequencing, statistical association of individual TCRs with disease status, and machine learning to predict cytomegalovirus infection status. Using immunosequencing, the study profiled T cell repertoires from around 680 subjects and related those repertoires to cytomegalovirus serostatus. A later analysis re-examined previously published TCR beta repertoires from roughly 720 donors and added high-resolution HLA genotyping to investigate patterns of TCR occurrence. Along with the approximately 620-subject first cohort, a separate validation cohort of over 90 different subjects was used. Among the roughly 400 genotyped donors, 75% to 90% belonged to the genetic ancestry cluster associated with self-reported Caucasian donors. A later genetic analysis took genome-wide SNP genotypes for about 55% of the 666 donors and used that subset as a discovery cohort. An early release that covered around 590 HLA-typed donors contained about 290 gigabases of sequencing data and 80 million or so unique TCR sequences. Typing coverage differed by locus: A, B, C, DRB1 and DQB1 were typed in roughly 629-630 donors, DQA1 in approximately 520, DPA1 in around 580, and DPB1 in around 490. An earlier analysis of 587 of the donors used high-throughput TCR beta sequencing to judge whether each TCR beta V gene segment behaved as functional or pseudogenic. A handful of DR-DQ haplotypes were handled as single units for association and clustering because linkage in the cohort was strong. Donor age, sex, ethnicity and CMV serostatus were collected together with the repertoire data. Every discovery cohort repertoire had been produced on one sequencing platform.

Including the terminal cysteine and phenylalanine, the CDR3 comprises 14 residues. The kept DNA is CDR3 alone, 42 bases in frame from the first base. The germline V gene sets CDR1 to MNHEY and CDR2 to SVGAGI. The V end loses 5 bases and the J end loses 5 bases, and a stretch of 10 bases separates them. The cohort was made up of 500 to 850 healthy bone marrow donors. At the time of sampling, every cohort member was nominally healthy, though immune exposures that went unrecorded were likely present. The donor tested CMV seronegative, placing the donor among the 350 to 400 seronegative members of the cohort. A peripheral blood sample was provided by each donor, and peripheral blood mononuclear cells were used for TCR beta sequencing. Genomic DNA was extracted from the blood cell samples with the Qiagen DNeasy Blood Extraction Kit. Library preparation was by the immunoSEQ multiplex PCR assay. For the multiplex PCR, a mixture combining 60 forward primers for TCR Vbeta segments and 13 reverse primers for TCR Jbeta segments was used. A multiplex PCR assay on genomic DNA amplified the CDR3 region of rearranged TCR beta genes. The Illumina HiSeq System was used to sequence the amplified TCR beta libraries as 87-base-pair reads. From the authors' description of their analysis: A later analysis tallied around 82 million unique TCR beta chains across the approximately 670 repertoires, and about 10 million of those chains were shared by two or more donors. Raw reads were error-corrected and collapsed into unique sequences by a nearest-neighbor algorithm in which closely related sequences were merged to remove PCR and sequencing errors. Alignment of CDR3 sequences to IMGT reference sequences was used to assign V, D and J gene segments. Each retained sequence needed at least a six-nucleotide match to both a V gene segment and a J gene segment. A rearrangement was called productive if the CDR3 had no stop codons and remained in frame with V and J, and every other rearrangement was called non-productive. CDR3 was defined by IMGT convention, running from the second conserved V-encoded cysteine to the conserved J-encoded phenylalanine. The earlier analysis of roughly 590 of the donors excluded any sequence lacking an unambiguous match to a single V gene segment. An earlier analysis of fewer than 750 of the donors called V segments functional above 56.7% productive rearrangements and segregating when the between-donor standard deviation exceeded 5%. A statistical classification framework was developed to diagnose cytomegalovirus status using the catalog of TCR beta chain sequences. In a later analysis, V and J genes were assigned by comparing TCR nucleotide sequences against IMGT/GENE-DB human TR gene sequences. In a later analysis, CDR3 sequences and most-parsimonious VDJ recombination scenarios were assigned using the TCRdist pipeline. In a later analysis, each TCR beta chain was defined by its CDR3 amino acid sequence together with its V-gene family, and reads without a unique V-gene family were excluded. As a way to deal with suspected cross-contamination and a sequencing artifact, a later analysis dropped roughly 620 nucleotide sequences that were highly shared and had low generation probability. In a later analysis, a clonal expansion index was calculated for each public chain from normalized within-repertoire ranks of inferred template counts. In a later analysis, generation probabilities were computed with a VDJ recombination model fitted to out-of-frame rearrangements, and the resulting probabilities were checked against IGoR. Hypergeometric tests were used in a later analysis to score TCR-TCR, TCR-HLA and TCR-CMV co-occurrence, with a repertoire-size bias correction applied to the TCR pairs. A later analysis estimated false discovery rates by permuting HLA or CMV assignments 20 times. In a later analysis, co-occurring TCRs were grouped using DBSCAN, and TCRdist sequence similarity was added for clustering within HLA-allele-positive subsets. For co-occurrence clustering, repertoires with fewer than 30,000 or more than 120,000 public chains were excluded, along with roughly 5 repertoires with anomalous nucleotide sharing. The immuneACCESS repertoire file appears here via TCRdb, limited to in-frame rearrangements. These files lack a portion of the clones; in checked studies, under half of the deficit traces to unresolved V genes, and the cause of the others is not known. The DNA was the basis for D and trimming; V, J and clone size are from that table. The sample data list 150,000 to 200,000 clones, and approximately 88% of these were observed just once. The biggest ten clones account for around 0.26% of the sample.

The paper's findings and limits, for the study overall: A total of fewer than 200 TCR beta chains were listed by the study as associated with cytomegalovirus. It was suggested by the authors that the approach could potentially be generalized to other disease states and immunological phenotypes. Several of the top co-occurrence clusters appeared to be linked to parvovirus B19, influenza, CMV and Epstein-Barr virus, according to a later analysis. The classifier was reported to diagnose cytomegalovirus status with high specificity and sensitivity in both the original and validation cohorts. For the cohort, immune exposure information was limited to CMV serostatus. In a later analysis, the rate of TCR association differed among HLA loci, with DRB1 alleles having the most associated TCRs and HLA-C alleles having the fewest. A later analysis associated about 17,000 TCR beta sequences with specific HLA alleles at a false discovery rate of 0.05. A further reported finding was that TCR beta sequences accurately predicted the HLA-A and HLA-B alleles for most subjects in the first cohort. In a later genetic analysis, a missense DCLRE1C variant was associated with V-gene and J-gene trimming of TCR beta chains, and the association was replicated in an independent cohort. According to a later genetic analysis, donors in an Asian-associated ancestry cluster had fewer N-insertions in productive TCRs than the approximately 700-donor mean. The cohort was sequenced for TCR beta chains only, and without alpha or paired-chain data the features that could be detected were limited. Across donors, most TCR sequences were observed very rarely, whereas some public TCRs were present in many individuals. In a later analysis, most CMV-associated TCR beta chains were found to appear HLA-restricted, with HLA associations seemingly driven largely by CMV exposure. Seventeen rarely observed V segments, including chromosome 9 orphons, were excluded from the earlier analysis of about 610 of the donors because counts were too low. An earlier analysis of around 500 of the donors showed that most TCR beta V segments appeared in productive rearrangements either about 87% or about 30% of the time, which broadly matched IMGT annotations. Linkage disequilibrium might explain the correlated functional status among segregating V segments, but an unknown experimental factor could not be excluded. A group of highly shared sequence variants was considered likely to be a technical artifact of the sequencing pipeline. Roughly uniform sequencing depth across donors was assumed in presence/absence analyses, although this assumption may not hold. A later analysis found that HLA-associated TCR beta chains were more clonally expanded and had lower generation probabilities than equally common non-associated chains. Assigning TCR associations to individual alleles was difficult when HLA alleles, especially DR and DQ, strongly co-occurred. Some IMGT-functional V segments, including TRBV6-2 and TRBV6-3, could not be told apart with the 87-base-pair reads, so those segments were excluded. Because HLA typing was missing for some donors at each locus, association tests included only the typed subset. In vitro tests confirmed that three of the cytomegalovirus-associated TCR beta chains recognize cytomegalovirus antigens.

The rearranged chain carries TRBV6-5 and TRBJ1-6, with the D gene not clear enough to name. The sequenced material came from PBMCs. This sequence originates from a boy aged 5-17 years in good health and CMV-seronegative. The nucleotide sequence is TGTGCCAGCAGTGAGGCGGAAGATAATTCACCCCTCCACTTT. It translates as CASSEAEDNSPLHF.